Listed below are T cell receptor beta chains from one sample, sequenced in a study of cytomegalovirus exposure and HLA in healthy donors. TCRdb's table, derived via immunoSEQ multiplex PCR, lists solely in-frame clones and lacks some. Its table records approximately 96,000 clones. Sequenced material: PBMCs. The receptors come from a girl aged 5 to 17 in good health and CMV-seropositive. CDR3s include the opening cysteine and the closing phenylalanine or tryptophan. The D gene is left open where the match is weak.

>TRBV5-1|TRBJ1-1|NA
CASSTDMTEAFF
TGCGCCAGCAGCACAGACATGACTGAAGCTTTCTTT
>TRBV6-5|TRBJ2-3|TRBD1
CASSPRGQGVDTQYF
TGTGCCAGCAGTCCCCGGGGACAGGGGGTCGATACGCAGTATTTT
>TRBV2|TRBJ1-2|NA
CARVGGLDGYTF
TGTGCCAGGGTAGGGGGATTGGATGGCTACACCTTC
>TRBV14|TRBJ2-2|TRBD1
CASSRPYRGRSGELFF
TGTGCCAGCAGTCGACCCTACAGGGGGCGGTCCGGGGAGCTGTTTTTT
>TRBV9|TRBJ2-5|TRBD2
CASSVGTSGGPAAETQYF
TGTGCCAGCAGCGTAGGGACTAGCGGGGGCCCAGCGGCGGAGACCCAGTACTTC
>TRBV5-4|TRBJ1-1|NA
CASSLFFRDMRNTEAFF
TGTGCCAGCAGCTTGTTCTTCCGAGACATGAGGAACACTGAAGCTTTCTTT
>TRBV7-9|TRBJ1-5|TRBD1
CASRNGQGPSNQPQHF
TGTGCCAGCAGAAACGGACAGGGGCCAAGCAATCAGCCCCAGCATTTT
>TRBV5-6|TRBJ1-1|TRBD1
CASSLDLDRANTEAFF
TGTGCCAGCAGCCTCGATTTAGACAGGGCGAACACTGAAGCTTTCTTT
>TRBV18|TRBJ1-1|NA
CASSPRQDFNTEAFF
TGTGCCAGCTCACCACGACAGGATTTCAACACTGAAGCTTTCTTT
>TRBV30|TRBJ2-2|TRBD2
CAWSAVVRTSHTGELFF
TGTGCCTGGAGTGCCGTTGTCCGGACTAGCCACACCGGGGAGCTGTTTTTT
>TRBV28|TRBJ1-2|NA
CASSEIPEDYGYTF
TGTGCCAGCAGTGAAATACCCGAGGACTATGGCTACACCTTC
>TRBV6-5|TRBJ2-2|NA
CASSQGVRGELFF
TGTGCCAGCAGCCAAGGAGTCCGAGGGGAGCTGTTTTTT
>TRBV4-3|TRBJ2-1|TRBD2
CASSQNRGDNEQFF
TGCGCCAGCAGCCAAAATCGGGGGGACAATGAGCAGTTCTTC
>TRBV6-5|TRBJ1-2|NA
CASSYDGFSGGYTF
TGTGCCAGCAGTTACGATGGATTCTCAGGGGGCTACACCTTC
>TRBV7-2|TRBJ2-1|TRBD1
CASSPKGSTGGHEQFF
TGTGCCAGCAGCCCGAAAGGTAGTACAGGGGGCCATGAGCAGTTCTTC
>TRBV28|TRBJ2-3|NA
CASRTREGGTDTQYF
TGTGCCAGCAGAACCAGGGAAGGTGGCACAGATACGCAGTATTTT
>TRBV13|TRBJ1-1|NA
CASSLRWGSDTEAFF
TGTGCCAGCAGCTTACGATGGGGCAGCGACACTGAAGCTTTCTTT
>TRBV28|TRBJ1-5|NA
CASSFFRGGGSNQPQHF
TGTGCCAGCAGTTTCTTTAGGGGGGGCGGAAGCAATCAGCCCCAGCATTTT
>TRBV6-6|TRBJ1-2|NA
CASSSDPAGGHGYTF
TGTGCCAGCAGCTCTGATCCGGCGGGGGGACATGGCTACACCTTC
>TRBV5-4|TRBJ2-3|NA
CASSPQIATRITDTQYF
TGTGCCAGCAGCCCACAGATAGCGACCAGAATTACAGATACGCAGTATTTT
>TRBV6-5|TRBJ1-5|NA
CASRGGSNQPQHF
TGTGCCAGCCGGGGGGGAAGCAATCAGCCCCAGCATTTT
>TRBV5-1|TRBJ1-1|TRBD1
CASIQETGWGTEAFF
TGCGCCAGCATCCAGGAGACAGGGTGGGGCACTGAAGCTTTCTTT
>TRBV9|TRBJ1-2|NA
CASSVSSGNYGYTF
TGTGCCAGCAGCGTAAGTTCAGGGAACTATGGCTACACCTTC
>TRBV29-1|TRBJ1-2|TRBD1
CSVNGDRGRDGYTF
TGCAGCGTCAACGGGGACAGGGGGCGCGATGGCTACACCTTC
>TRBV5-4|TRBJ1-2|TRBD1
CASSTEDREVYGYTF
TGTGCCAGCAGCACCGAGGACAGGGAGGTGTATGGCTACACCTTC
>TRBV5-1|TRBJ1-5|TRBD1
CASSLGQGGNQPQHF
TGCGCCAGCAGCTTGGGACAGGGGGGCAATCAGCCCCAGCATTTT
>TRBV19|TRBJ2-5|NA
CASSVLLGQTLGTQYF
TGTGCCAGTAGTGTGCTTCTGGGCCAGACATTGGGGACCCAGTACTTC
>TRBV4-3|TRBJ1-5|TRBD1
CASSRDREHQPQHF
TGCGCCAGCAGCCGGGACAGGGAACACCAGCCCCAGCATTTT
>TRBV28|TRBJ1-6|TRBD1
CASSLGTGGPNSPLHF
TGTGCCAGCAGTTTAGGGACAGGGGGCCCTAATTCACCCCTCCACTTT
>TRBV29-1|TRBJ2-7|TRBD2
CSVEAGGNYEQYF
TGCAGCGTTGAAGCGGGAGGGAACTACGAGCAGTACTTC